Listed here are 16 T cell receptor beta chains from one sample, sequenced in a study of T cell clusters in autoimmune cytopenias (dated 2019 in TCRdb). Reads for this sample came from an Illumina MiSeq. To amplify TRB rearrangements, a touch-down multiplex PCR protocol was run with the TRB-A and TRB-B primer pools combined in a single tube. After TCRdb reprocessed the reads, each CDR3 protein sequence was kept as one row, without DNA. The sample's own table lists roughly 780 distinct CDR3 sequences. The top ten clones comprise around 37% of the sample. TRB amplification used around 250 ng of peripheral blood genomic DNA, tens of thousands of genome equivalents, per sample. The same data also went into a second study, on T cell repertoires in aging, cancer and after chemotherapy.

The sample comprised peripheral blood. These receptors were collected from a human donor with an autoimmune cytopenia or autoimmune hepatitis (not recorded which).

Considering frequency, this clonotype is medium-sized. The chain couples TRBV5-6 to TRBJ1-1; the TCRdb D gene call, TRBD1, has no DNA to confirm it. The CDR3 is 12 amino acids. Germline assignment: CDR1 SGHDT and CDR2 YYEEEE. The CDR3 protein is CASLIGDTEAFF.

Frequency places this clonotype as medium-sized. J is TRBJ2-1 and V is TRBV7-9. This CDR3 comprises 13 residues. The germline V gene encodes CDR1 SEHNR and CDR2 FQNEAQ (reference sequence). The CDR3 protein is CASRVSSYNEQFF. The entire variable domain, with the rest obtained from reference TRBV7-9 and TRBJ2-1, is as follows: DTGVSQNPRHKITKRGQNVTFRCDPISEHNRLYWYRQTLGQGPEFLTYFQNEAQLEKSRLLSDRFSAERPKGSFSTLEIQRTEQGDSAMYLCASRVSSYNEQFFGPGTRLTVL.

This chain connects TRBV5-1 to TRBJ1-1. CDR3 length equals 16 residues. Germline V gene sequence: CDR1 SGHRS, CDR2 YFSETQ. CDR3 sequence: CASSLGFRPVGTEAFF. Filled out from reference TRBV5-1 and TRBJ1-1, the complete variable domain reads KAGVTQTPRYLIKTRGQQVTLSCSPISGHRSVSWYQQTPGQGLQFLFEYFSETQRNKGNFPGRFSGRQFSNSRSEMNVSTLELGDSALYLCASSLGFRPVGTEAFFGQGTRLTVV.

This clonotype is deemed medium-sized by its frequency. Here the CDR3 reads CASRFGQGRTETIYF. V usage is TRBV6-1 and J usage is TRBJ1-3; TCRdb's D gene call, TRBD1, goes unchecked for lack of DNA. Germline V gene lookup returns CDR1 MNHNS and CDR2 SASEGT. The CDR3 is 15 amino acids.

This clonotype is large by frequency. The gene calls are TRBV6-1 and TRBJ1-6; TCRdb proposes TRBD1, but this gene call is untestable without DNA. CDR3 length: 13 residues. CDR1 is MNHNS and CDR2 is SASEGT in the germline V gene. The CDR3 loop is CASTQVKGSPLHF.

This clonotype is classed as medium-sized by frequency. J is TRBJ2-7 and V is TRBV15; TCRdb picks TRBD1, but there is no DNA to check that call. The CDR3 runs to 16 residues. The germline gives CDR1 LNHNV, CDR2 YYDKDF (reference sequence). The CDR3 region is CATSRDRGVFAYEQYF.

This clonotype shows up as medium-sized by frequency. The chain is built from TRBV7-6 and TRBJ2-3; TCRdb's assignment of TRBD1 cannot be checked, as there is no DNA. The germline gives CDR1 SGHVS, CDR2 FNYEAQ. The CDR3 is 14 amino acids. The CDR3: CASSSGQGTDTQYF. The complete variable domain, with remaining parts taken from reference TRBV7-6 and TRBJ2-3, reads GAGVSQSPRYKVTKRGQDVALRCDPISGHVSLYWYRQALGQGPEFLTYFNYEAQQDKSGLPNDRFSAERPEGSISTLTIQRTEQRDSAMYRCASSSGQGTDTQYFGPGTRLTVL.

This clonotype ranks as large in terms of frequency. The chain is built from TRBV6-5 and TRBJ1-6; TCRdb gives TRBD1 as the D gene, but with no DNA this cannot be confirmed. Germline-derived CDR1 and CDR2 are MNHEY and SVGAGI. There are 16 residues in the CDR3. The CDR3 spells CASSYSGTGDHSPLHF.

This clonotype counts as large by frequency. The chain links TRBV6-5 to TRBJ2-7; TCRdb designates TRBD1, a call that cannot be tested without DNA. Looked up from germline, CDR1 is MNHEY and CDR2 is SVGAGI. The length of the CDR3 is 13 residues. CDR3 loop: CASRTGTGYEQYF.

This clonotype is large by frequency. The chain carries TRBV27 and TRBJ2-7; checking the TCRdb D call of TRBD1 is not possible without DNA. Germline V gene lookup returns CDR1 MNHEY and CDR2 SMNVEV (reference sequence). The CDR3 length is 13 residues. This CDR3 reads CASSWDGSYEQYF.

The chain couples TRBV5-1 to TRBJ1-6; the TCRdb call, TRBD1, lacks DNA for checking. CDR1 is SGHRS and CDR2 is YFSETQ in the germline V gene. This CDR3 contains 15 residues. The CDR3 loop is CASSLDPGADSPLHF.

In terms of frequency, this clonotype is medium-sized. The rearrangement uses TRBV24-1 and TRBJ2-5; TCRdb's D call of TRBD1 is untestable without DNA. CDR3 length: 16 amino acids. CDR1 and CDR2 from the germline V gene are KGHDR and SFDVKD. The CDR3 sequence is CATSDTGTVPQETQYF.

Considering frequency, this clonotype is medium-sized. The CDR3 loop reads CASSLTRQVQETQYF. The chain recombines TRBV27 with TRBJ2-5. The CDR3 totals 15 residues. Germline CDR1 and CDR2: MNHEY and SMNVEV (reference sequence).

V usage is TRBV5-8 and J usage is TRBJ2-1. Per the germline V gene, CDR1 is SGHTS and CDR2 is YDEGEE. CDR3 length equals 11 residues. CDR3 sequence: CASSFAHEQFF.

This clonotype shows up as medium-sized by frequency. The V gene is TRBV18, the J gene TRBJ2-7; the TCRdb D gene call, TRBD1, has no DNA to confirm it. Germline V lookup: CDR1 KGHSH, CDR2 LQKENI. The CDR3 has 14 amino acids. The chain's CDR3 is CASSPVTGGYEQYF. The complete variable domain, with remaining parts taken from reference TRBV18 and TRBJ2-7, reads NAGVMQNPRHLVRRRGQEARLRCSPMKGHSHVYWYRQLPEEGLKFMVYLQKENIIDESGMPKERFSAEFPKEGPSILRIQQVVRGDSAAYFCASSPVTGGYEQYFGPGTRLTVT.

The chain is built from TRBV6-5 and TRBJ2-4; TCRdb designates TRBD1, a call that cannot be tested without DNA. CDR1 MNHEY and CDR2 SVGAGI come from the germline V gene. CDR3 length: 16 amino acids. The chain's CDR3 is CASRRGQGAGGNIQYF.